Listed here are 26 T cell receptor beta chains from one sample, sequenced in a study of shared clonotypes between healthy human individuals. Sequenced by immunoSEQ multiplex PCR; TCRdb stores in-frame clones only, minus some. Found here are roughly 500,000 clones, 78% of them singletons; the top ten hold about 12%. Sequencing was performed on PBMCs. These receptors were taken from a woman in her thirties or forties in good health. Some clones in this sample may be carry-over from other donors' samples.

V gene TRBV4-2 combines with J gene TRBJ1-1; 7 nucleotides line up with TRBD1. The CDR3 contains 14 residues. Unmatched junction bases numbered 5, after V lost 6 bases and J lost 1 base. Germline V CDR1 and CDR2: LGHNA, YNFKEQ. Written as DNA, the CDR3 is TGTGCCAGCAGTACAGGGGTAGGGAACACTGAAGCTTTCTTT. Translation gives CASSTGVGNTEAFF.

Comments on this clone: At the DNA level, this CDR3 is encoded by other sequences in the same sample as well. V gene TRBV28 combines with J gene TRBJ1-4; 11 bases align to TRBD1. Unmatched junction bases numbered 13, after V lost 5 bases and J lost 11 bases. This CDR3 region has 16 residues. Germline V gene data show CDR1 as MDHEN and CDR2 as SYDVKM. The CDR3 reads CASSGDRGENRGKLFF. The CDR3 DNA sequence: TGTGCCAGCAGTGGGGACAGGGGGGAAAACAGAGGGAAACTGTTTTTT. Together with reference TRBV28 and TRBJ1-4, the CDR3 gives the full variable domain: DVKVTQSSRYLVKRTGEKVFLECVQDMDHENMFWYRQDPGLGLRLIYFSYDVKMKEKGDIPEGYSVSREKKERFSLILESASTNQTSMYLCASSGDRGENRGKLFFGSGTQLSVL.

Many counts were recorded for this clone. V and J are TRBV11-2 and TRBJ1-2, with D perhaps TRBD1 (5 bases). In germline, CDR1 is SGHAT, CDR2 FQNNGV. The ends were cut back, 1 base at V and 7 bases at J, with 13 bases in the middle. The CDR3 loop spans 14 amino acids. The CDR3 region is CASSLAGVQGGYTF. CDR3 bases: TGTGCCAGCAGCTTAGCCGGAGTCCAGGGTGGCTACACCTTC. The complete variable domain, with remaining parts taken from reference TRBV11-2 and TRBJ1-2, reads EAGVAQSPRYKIIEKRQSVAFWCNPISGHATLYWYQQILGQGPKLLIQFQNNGVVDDSQLPKDRFSAERLKGVDSTLKIQPAKLEDSAVYLCASSLAGVQGGYTFGSGTRLTVV.

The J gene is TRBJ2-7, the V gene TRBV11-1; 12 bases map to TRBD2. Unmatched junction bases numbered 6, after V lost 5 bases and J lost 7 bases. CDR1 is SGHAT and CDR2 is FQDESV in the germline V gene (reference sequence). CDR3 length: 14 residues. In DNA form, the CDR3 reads TGTGCCAGCAGCACCCTAGCGGGAGGGCCAGAGCAGTACTTC. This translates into CASSTLAGGPEQYF.

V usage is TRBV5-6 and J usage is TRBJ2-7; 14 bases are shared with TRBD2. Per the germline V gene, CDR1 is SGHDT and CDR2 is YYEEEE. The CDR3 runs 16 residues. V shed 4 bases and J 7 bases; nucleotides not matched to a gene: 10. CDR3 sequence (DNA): TGTGCCAGCAGCCCGCCGACTAGCGGGAGGGAGCGTGAGCAGTACTTC. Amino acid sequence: CASSPPTSGREREQYF. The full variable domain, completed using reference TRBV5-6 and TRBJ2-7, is DAGVTQSPTHLIKTRGQQVTLRCSPKSGHDTVSWYQQALGQGPQFIFQYYEEEERQRGNFPDRFSGHQFPNYSSELNVNALLLGDSALYLCASSPPTSGREREQYFGPGTRLTVT.

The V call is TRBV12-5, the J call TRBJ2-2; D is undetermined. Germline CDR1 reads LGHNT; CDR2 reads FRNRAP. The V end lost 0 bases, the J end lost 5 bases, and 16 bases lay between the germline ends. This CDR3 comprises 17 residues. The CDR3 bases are TGTGCTAGTGGTTTGGTACTTAGAGAGCCCTTTACCGGGGAGCTGTTTTTT. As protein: CASGLVLREPFTGELFF.

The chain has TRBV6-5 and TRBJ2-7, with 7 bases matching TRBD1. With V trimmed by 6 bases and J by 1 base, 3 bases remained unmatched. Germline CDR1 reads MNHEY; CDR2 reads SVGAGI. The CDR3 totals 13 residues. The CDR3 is CASRGTASYEQYF. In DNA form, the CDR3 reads TGTGCCAGCAGGGGGACAGCATCCTACGAGCAGTACTTC.

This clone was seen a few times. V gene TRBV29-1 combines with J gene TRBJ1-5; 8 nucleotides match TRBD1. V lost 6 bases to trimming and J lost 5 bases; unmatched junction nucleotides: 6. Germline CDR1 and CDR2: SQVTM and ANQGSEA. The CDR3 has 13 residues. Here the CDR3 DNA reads TGCAGCGTGAGGACAGGGTCCGATCAGCCCCAGCATTTT. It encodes CSVRTGSDQPQHF. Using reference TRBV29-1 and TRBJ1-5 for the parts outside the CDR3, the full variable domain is SAVISQKPSRDICQRGTSLTIQCQVDSQVTMMFWYRQQPGQSLTLIATANQGSEATYESGFVIDKFPISRPNLTFSTLTVSNMSPEDSSIYLCSVRTGSDQPQHFGDGTRLSIL.

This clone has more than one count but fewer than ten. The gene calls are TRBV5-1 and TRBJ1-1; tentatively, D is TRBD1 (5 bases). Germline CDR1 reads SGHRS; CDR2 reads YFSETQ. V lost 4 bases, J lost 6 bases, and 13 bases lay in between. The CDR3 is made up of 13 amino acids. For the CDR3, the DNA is TGCGCCAGCAGCGTCATGGGGGAGGCTGAAGCTTTCTTT. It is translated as CASSVMGEAEAFF.

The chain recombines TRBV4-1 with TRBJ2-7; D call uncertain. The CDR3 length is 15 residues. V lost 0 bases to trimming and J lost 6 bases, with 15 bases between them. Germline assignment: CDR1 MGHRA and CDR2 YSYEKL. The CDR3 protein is CASSQDPNSVSEQYF. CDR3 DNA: TGCGCCAGCAGCCAAGATCCCAACAGTGTCAGCGAGCAGTACTTC.

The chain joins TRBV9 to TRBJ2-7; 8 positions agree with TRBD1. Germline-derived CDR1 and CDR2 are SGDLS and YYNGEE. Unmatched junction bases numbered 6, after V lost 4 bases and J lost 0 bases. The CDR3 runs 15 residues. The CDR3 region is CASSPRDRSSYEQYF. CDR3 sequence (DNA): TGTGCCAGCAGCCCTCGGGACAGGAGCTCCTACGAGCAGTACTTC.

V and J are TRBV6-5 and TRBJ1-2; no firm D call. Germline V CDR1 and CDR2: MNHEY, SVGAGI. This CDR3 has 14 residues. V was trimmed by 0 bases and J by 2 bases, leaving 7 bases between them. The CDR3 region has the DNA TGTGCCAGCAGTTACTCCGCCGCAAACTATGGCTACACCTTC. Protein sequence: CASSYSAANYGYTF.

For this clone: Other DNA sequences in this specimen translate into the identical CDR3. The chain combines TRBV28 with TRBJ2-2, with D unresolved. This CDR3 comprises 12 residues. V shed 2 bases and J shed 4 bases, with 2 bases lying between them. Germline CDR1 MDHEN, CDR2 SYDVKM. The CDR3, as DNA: TGTGCCAGCAGTTTAAGCACCGGGGAGCTGTTTTTT. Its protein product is CASSLSTGELFF.

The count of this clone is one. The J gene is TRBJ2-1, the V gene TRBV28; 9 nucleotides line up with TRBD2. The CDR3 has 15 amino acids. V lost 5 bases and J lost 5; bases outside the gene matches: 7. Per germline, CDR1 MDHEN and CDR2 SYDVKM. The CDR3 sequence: CASSPPSGTHNEQFF. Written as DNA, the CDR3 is TGTGCCAGCAGTCCTCCTAGCGGGACCCACAATGAGCAGTTCTTC.

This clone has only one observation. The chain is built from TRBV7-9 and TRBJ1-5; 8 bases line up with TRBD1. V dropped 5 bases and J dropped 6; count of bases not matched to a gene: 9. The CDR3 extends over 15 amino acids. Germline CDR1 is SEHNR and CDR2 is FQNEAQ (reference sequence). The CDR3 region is CASSPQGAAGQPQHF. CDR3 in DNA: TGTGCCAGCAGCCCCCAGGGGGCGGCAGGTCAGCCCCAGCATTTT.

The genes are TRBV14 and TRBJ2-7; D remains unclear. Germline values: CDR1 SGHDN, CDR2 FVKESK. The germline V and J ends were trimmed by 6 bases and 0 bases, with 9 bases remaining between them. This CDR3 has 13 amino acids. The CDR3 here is CASRLTSSYEQYF. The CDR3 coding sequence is TGTGCCAGCAGACTGACGTCCTCCTACGAGCAGTACTTC.

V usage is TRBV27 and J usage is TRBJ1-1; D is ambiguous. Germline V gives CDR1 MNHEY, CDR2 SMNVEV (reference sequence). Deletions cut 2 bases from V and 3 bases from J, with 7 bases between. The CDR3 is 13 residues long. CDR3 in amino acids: CASSLGVDTEAFF. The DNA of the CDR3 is TGTGCCAGCAGTTTAGGGGTTGACACTGAAGCTTTCTTT.

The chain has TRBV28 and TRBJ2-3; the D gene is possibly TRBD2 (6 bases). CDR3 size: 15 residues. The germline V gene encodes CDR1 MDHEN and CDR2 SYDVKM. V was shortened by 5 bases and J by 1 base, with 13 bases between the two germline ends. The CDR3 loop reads CASSPPLAGTDTQYF. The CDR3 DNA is TGTGCCAGCAGTCCCCCACTAGCAGGCACAGATACGCAGTATTTT.

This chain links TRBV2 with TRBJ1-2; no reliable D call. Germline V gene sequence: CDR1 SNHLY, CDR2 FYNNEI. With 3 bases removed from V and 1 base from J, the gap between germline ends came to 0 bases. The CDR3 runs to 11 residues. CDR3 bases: TGTGCCAGCAGTGATAACTATGGCTACACCTTC. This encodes CASSDNYGYTF.

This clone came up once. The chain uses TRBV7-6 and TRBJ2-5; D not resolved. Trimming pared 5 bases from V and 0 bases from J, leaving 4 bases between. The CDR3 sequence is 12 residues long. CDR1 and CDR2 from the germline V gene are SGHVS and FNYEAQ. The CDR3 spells CASSLHQETQYF. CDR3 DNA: TGTGCCAGCAGCCTCCACCAAGAGACCCAGTACTTC.

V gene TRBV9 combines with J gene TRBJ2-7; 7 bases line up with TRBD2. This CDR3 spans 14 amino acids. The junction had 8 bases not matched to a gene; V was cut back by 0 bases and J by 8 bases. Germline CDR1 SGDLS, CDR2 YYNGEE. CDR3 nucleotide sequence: TGTGCCAGCAGCGTAGGGGCGGGAGTCACGCAGCAGTACTTC. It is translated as CASSVGAGVTQQYF.

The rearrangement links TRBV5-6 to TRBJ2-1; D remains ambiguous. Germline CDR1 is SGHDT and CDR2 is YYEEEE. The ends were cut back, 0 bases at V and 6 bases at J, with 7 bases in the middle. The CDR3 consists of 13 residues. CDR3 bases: TGTGCCAGCAGCTTGGGCGTAATCAATGAGCAGTTCTTC. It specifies CASSLGVINEQFF.

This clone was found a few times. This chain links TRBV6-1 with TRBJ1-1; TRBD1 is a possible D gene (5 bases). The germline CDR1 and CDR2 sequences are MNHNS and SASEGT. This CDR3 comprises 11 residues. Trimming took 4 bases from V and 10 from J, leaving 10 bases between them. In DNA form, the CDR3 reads TGTGCCAGCAGTGGAGGGGAAGGAGCTTTCTTT. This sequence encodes CASSGGEGAFF.

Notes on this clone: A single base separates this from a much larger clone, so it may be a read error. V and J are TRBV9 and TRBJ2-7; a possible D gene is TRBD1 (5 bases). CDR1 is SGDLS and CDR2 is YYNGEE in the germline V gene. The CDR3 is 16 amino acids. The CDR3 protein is CAGSVVGRVKYYEQYF. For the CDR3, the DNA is TGTGCCGGCAGCGTAGTCGGCAGGGTGAAATACTACGAGCAGTACTTC.

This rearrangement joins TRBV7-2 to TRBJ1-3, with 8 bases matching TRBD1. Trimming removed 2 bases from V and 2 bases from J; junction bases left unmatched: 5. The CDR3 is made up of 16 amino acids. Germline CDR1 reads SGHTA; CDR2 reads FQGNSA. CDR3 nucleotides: TGTGCCAGCAGCTTACTTGGCAGGGGGCCTGGAAACACCATATATTTT. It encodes CASSLLGRGPGNTIYF. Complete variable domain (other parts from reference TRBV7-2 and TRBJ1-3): GAGVSQSPSNKVTEKGKDVELRCDPISGHTALYWYRQSLGQGLEFLIYFQGNSAPDKSGLPSDRFSAERTGGSVSTLTIQRTQQEDSAVYLCASSLLGRGPGNTIYFGEGSWLTVV.

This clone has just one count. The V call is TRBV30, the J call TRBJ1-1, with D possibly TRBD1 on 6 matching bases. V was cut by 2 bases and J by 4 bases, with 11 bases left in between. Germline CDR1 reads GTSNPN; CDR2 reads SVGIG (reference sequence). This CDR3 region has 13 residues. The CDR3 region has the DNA TGTGCCTGGAGTAACACAGGGATCACTGAAGCTTTCTTT. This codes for CAWSNTGITEAFF.